This entry describes one TCR beta chain. Germline V CDR1 and CDR2: SGDLS, YYNGEE. This CDR3 contains 14 residues. The V end lost 3 bases, the J end lost 0 bases, and 9 bases lay between the germline ends. The record originates from a study of shared T cell receptors in the human thymus. TCRdb's copy holds only in-frame clones and misses some; the assay was immunoSEQ multiplex PCR. Among about 400,000 clones listed, 85% to 95% were seen once. The chain links TRBV9 to TRBJ2-5; the D gene is possibly TRBD2 (6 bases). Sequences were obtained from thymocytes. The receptor was isolated from a human donor. The CDR3 loop reads CASSAGTYQETQYF. DNA for the CDR3: TGTGCCAGCAGCGCCGGGACTTACCAAGAGACCCAGTACTTC. The whole variable domain, filled in from reference TRBV9 and TRBJ2-5, reads DSGVTQTPKHLITATGQRVTLRCSPRSGDLSVYWYQQSLDQGLQFLIQYYNGEERAKGNILERFSAQQFPDLHSELNLSSLELGDSALYFCASSAGTYQETQYFGPGTRLLVL.